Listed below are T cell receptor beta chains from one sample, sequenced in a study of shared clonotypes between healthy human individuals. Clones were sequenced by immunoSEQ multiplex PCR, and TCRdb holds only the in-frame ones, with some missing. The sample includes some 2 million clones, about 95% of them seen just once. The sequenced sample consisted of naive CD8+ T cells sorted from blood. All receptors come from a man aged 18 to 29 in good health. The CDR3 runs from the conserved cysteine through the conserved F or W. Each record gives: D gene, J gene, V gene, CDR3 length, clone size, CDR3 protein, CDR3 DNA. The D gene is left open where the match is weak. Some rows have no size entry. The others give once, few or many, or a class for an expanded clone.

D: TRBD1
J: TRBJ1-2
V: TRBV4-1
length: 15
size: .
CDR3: CASSQDGGQAYGYTF
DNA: TGCGCCAGCAGCCAAGATGGGGGACAGGCCTATGGCTACACCTTC

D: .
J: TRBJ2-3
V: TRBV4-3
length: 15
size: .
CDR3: CASSLWGDGTDTQYF
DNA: TGCGCCAGCAGCCTTTGGGGGGACGGCACAGATACGCAGTATTTT

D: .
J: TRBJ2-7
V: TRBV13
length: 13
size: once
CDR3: CASSLYSSYEQYF
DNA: TGTGCCAGCAGCCTATACTCAAGCTACGAGCAGTACTTC

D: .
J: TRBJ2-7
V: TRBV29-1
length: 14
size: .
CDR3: CSVDGGTDTYEQYF
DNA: TGCAGCGTTGACGGCGGGACAGATACCTACGAGCAGTACTTC

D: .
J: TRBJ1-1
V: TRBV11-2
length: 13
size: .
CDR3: CASSYGRNTEAFF
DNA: TGTGCCAGCAGCTACGGCAGAAACACTGAAGCTTTCTTT

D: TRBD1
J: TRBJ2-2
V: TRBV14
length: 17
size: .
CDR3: CASSQEGGQAGTGELFF
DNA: TGTGCCAGCAGCCAAGAAGGGGGACAGGCCGGAACCGGGGAGCTGTTTTTT

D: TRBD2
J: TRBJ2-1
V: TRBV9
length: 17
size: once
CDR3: CASSPWGLAGEYNEQFF
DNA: TGTGCCAGCAGCCCCTGGGGACTAGCGGGGGAGTACAATGAGCAGTTCTTC

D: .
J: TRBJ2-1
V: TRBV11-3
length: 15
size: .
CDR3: CASSPSKGSYNEQFF
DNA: TGTGCCAGCAGCCCGAGTAAGGGCTCCTACAATGAGCAGTTCTTC

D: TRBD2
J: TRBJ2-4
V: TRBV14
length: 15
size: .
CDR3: CASSLGTSGSDIQYF
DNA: TGTGCCAGCAGCCTAGGGACTAGCGGGAGTGACATTCAGTACTTC

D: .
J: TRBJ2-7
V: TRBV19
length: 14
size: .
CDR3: CASSPLGGGGGQYF
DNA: TGTGCCAGTAGTCCCCTCGGGGGAGGCGGCGGACAGTACTTC

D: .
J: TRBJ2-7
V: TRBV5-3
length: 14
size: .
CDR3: CARSRPPRGGEQYF
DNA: TGTGCCAGAAGCCGCCCCCCGCGGGGAGGCGAGCAGTACTTC

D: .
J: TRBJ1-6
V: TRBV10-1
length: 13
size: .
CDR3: CAGGGWYNSPLHF
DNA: TGCGCGGGAGGGGGTTGGTATAATTCACCCCTCCACTTT

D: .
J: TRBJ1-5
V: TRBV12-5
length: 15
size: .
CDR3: CASGPDGYSNQPQHF
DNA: TGTGCTAGTGGTCCTGACGGCTATAGCAATCAGCCCCAGCATTTT

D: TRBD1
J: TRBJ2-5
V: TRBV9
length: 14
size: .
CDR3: CASSGQGFQETQYF
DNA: TGTGCCAGCAGCGGACAGGGTTTCCAAGAGACCCAGTACTTC